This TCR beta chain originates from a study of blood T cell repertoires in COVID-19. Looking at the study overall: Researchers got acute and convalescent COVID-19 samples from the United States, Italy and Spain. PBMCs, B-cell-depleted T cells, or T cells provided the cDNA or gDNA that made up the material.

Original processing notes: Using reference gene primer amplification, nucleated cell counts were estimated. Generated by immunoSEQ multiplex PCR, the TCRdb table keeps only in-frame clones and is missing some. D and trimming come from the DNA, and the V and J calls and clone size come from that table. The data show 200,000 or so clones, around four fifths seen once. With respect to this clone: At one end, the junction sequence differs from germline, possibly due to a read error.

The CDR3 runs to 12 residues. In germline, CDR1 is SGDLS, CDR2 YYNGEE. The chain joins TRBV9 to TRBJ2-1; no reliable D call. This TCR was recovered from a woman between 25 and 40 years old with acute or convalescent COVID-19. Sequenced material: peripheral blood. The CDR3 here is CASSLLYDEQFF. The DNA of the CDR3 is TGTGCCAGCAGCCTACTCTACGATGAGCAGTTCTTC.